One and the same sample provided the 4 T cell receptor beta chains below, sequenced in a study of T cells in localized non-small cell lung cancer. TCRdb keeps only in-frame clones here, not all; method: immunoSEQ multiplex PCR. The data show 70,000 or so clones, about 88% seen once. The starting material was peripheral blood, obtained before any cancer treatment. The receptor source for this set is a female donor of 60 years or more with stage I lung adenocarcinoma.

The DNA for the CDR3 is TGTGCCAGAGGCCTCGGGGGGGGTGAAGATACGCAGTATTTT. Its protein is CARGLGGGEDTQYF. This chain uses TRBV25-1 with TRBJ2-3; TRBD2 matches at 8 bases. V dropped 9 bases and J dropped 5; count of bases not matched to a gene: 10. In germline, CDR1 is MGHDK, CDR2 SYGVNS. The CDR3 is made up of 14 amino acids.

The chain links TRBV18 to TRBJ2-7; 11 positions agree with TRBD1. Unmatched junction bases numbered 7, after V lost 7 bases and J lost 5 bases. Germline-derived CDR1 and CDR2 are KGHSH and LQKENI. CDR3 length: 14 residues. Here the CDR3 DNA reads TGTGCCAGCTTTGGACAGGGGGCCCCAAACGAGCAGTACTTC. Its translation: CASFGQGAPNEQYF.

The gene calls are TRBV9 and TRBJ2-5; the match to TRBD2 covers 13 bases. In germline, CDR1 is SGDLS, CDR2 YYNGEE. This CDR3 region has 17 residues. Trimming removed 4 bases from V and 2 bases from J; junction bases left unmatched: 8. The CDR3 loop is CASSFRTSGGIQETQYF. Here the CDR3 DNA reads TGTGCCAGCAGCTTTCGGACTAGCGGGGGAATACAAGAGACCCAGTACTTC.

The chain couples TRBV6-1 to TRBJ2-1; 12 bases are a match to TRBD2. Germline CDR1 MNHNS, CDR2 SASEGT. Germline trimming cut 1 base from V and 6 bases from J; bases unmatched to any gene: 4. The CDR3 runs to 16 residues. CDR3 loop: CASSEGLAGALNEQFF. CDR3 DNA sequence: TGTGCCAGCAGTGAAGGACTAGCGGGAGCCCTCAATGAGCAGTTCTTC.